These 32 T cell receptor beta chains came from one sample sequenced in a study of cytotoxic CD8 clonotypes in ibrutinib-treated CLL. Here immunoSEQ multiplex PCR was the method, and the copy in TCRdb shows in-frame clones only, minus some. The table shows about 92,000 clones, with about 74% occurring only once. Sequenced here: PBMCs, sampled after 24 months of ibrutinib treatment. These receptors were obtained from a human donor with chronic lymphocytic leukemia.

V and J are TRBV18 and TRBJ1-4, with 10 bases matching TRBD1. This CDR3 comprises 20 residues. Per germline, CDR1 KGHSH and CDR2 LQKENI. Trimming took 2 bases from V and 5 from J; bases not matched to a gene: 17. CDR3 protein: CASSPYISGQGKSQNEKLFF. The CDR3 nucleotides are TGTGCCAGCTCACCATACATCTCGGGACAGGGGAAGAGTCAAAATGAAAAACTGTTTTTT.

This chain links TRBV19 with TRBJ1-1, with 8 bases aligning to TRBD1. This CDR3 comprises 13 residues. Germline V CDR1 and CDR2: LNHDA, SQIVND (reference sequence). The V segment lost 7 bases and the J segment 6 bases; nucleotides outside the gene matches: 7. In DNA form, the CDR3 reads TGTGCCAGTATAGGACAGGGTCAAGCTGAAGCTTTCTTT. This codes for CASIGQGQAEAFF.

The chain combines TRBV25-1 with TRBJ2-5; 8 bases are a match to TRBD2. The germline CDR1 and CDR2 sequences are MGHDK and SYGVNS. CDR3 length: 17 amino acids. J lost 1 base, V lost 8 bases, and 15 bases had no gene match. The DNA for the CDR3 is TGTGCCAGCGGTGTCCTCGAGGCTAGCGGGCCCCAAGAGACCCAGTACTTC. Translating it yields CASGVLEASGPQETQYF. Full variable domain (rest looked up from reference TRBV25-1 and TRBJ2-5): EADIYQTPRYLVIGTGKKITLECSQTMGHDKMYWYQQDPGMELHLIHYSYGVNSTEKGDLSSESTVSRIRTEHFPLTLESARPSHTSQYLCASGVLEASGPQETQYFGPGTRLLVL.

In its sample, this clone was seen a few times. The CDR3 is CASSESWASNQPQHF. The CDR3 nucleotides read TGTGCCAGCAGTGAAAGCTGGGCTAGCAATCAGCCCCAGCATTTT. The rearrangement uses TRBV6-1 and TRBJ1-5; D gene uncertain. V lost 2 bases and J lost 0, with 8 bases in between. Per germline, CDR1 MNHNS and CDR2 SASEGT. The CDR3 loop spans 15 amino acids.

This clone has more than one count but fewer than ten. The chain links TRBV27 to TRBJ2-5; a weak D match, TRBD2 (5 bases). The germline V and J ends were trimmed by 4 bases and 7 bases, with 16 bases remaining between them. CDR3 size: 14 residues. CDR1 and CDR2 from the germline V gene are MNHEY and SMNVEV (reference sequence). The CDR3 DNA reads TGTGCCAGCAGTTCCGGACTTTCCTCAGGGACCCAGTACTTC. It codes for CASSSGLSSGTQYF.

This rearrangement joins TRBV5-5 to TRBJ2-5, with D possibly being TRBD2 (6 bases). The CDR3 sequence is 14 residues long. From germline, CDR1 is SGHKS and CDR2 YYEKEE (reference sequence). V gave up 0 bases and J gave up 9 bases, with 15 bases separating them. In nucleotides, the CDR3 is TGTGCCAGCAGCTTGGGGGACTCGGCTGGGTCCCAGTACTTC. Translated, it gives CASSLGDSAGSQYF.

The chain couples TRBV5-1 to TRBJ1-4, with TRBD1 identical over 7 bases. With 4 bases clipped from V and 2 bases from J, the junction kept 2 bases outside the gene matches. The germline V gene has CDR1 SGHRS and CDR2 YFSETQ. The CDR3 spans 14 residues. CDR3 nucleotides: TGCGCCAGCAGCAAGACAGGGACTAATGAAAAACTGTTTTTT. Protein sequence: CASSKTGTNEKLFF.

This clone was counted between two and nine times. The genes are TRBV28 and TRBJ1-3; no clear D gene. V was shortened by 6 bases and J by 4 bases, with 10 bases between the two germline ends. Germline lookup yields CDR1 MDHEN and CDR2 SYDVKM. This CDR3 has 13 amino acids. The CDR3 DNA follows: TGTGCCAGCAGCCTAAACAACGGAAACACCATATATTTT. As protein: CASSLNNGNTIYF.

The CDR3 coding sequence is TGTGCCAGCAGTTCTCGGACTAGCGGGGGAGATACGCAGTATTTT. It encodes CASSSRTSGGDTQYF. V is TRBV27 and J is TRBJ2-3; TRBD2 aligns across 13 bases. Germline CDR1 MNHEY, CDR2 SMNVEV (reference sequence). There are 15 residues in the CDR3. J was trimmed by 5 bases and V by 4 bases; bases with no gene match: 3.

The rearrangement links TRBV5-4 to TRBJ2-1; TRBD2 is a possible D gene (6 bases). CDR1 and CDR2 (germline): SGHNT, YYREEE (reference sequence). Trimming left V 4 bases short and J 4 bases short, with 18 bases between. This CDR3 is built from 16 residues. For the CDR3, the DNA is TGTGCCAGCAGCCCAGAAGCGGGTGCCTATTACAATGAGCAGTTCTTC. Its protein is CASSPEAGAYYNEQFF.

The CDR3 spells CASSQGELEKLFF. The CDR3 DNA reads TGTGCCAGCAGCCAGGGAGAGCTTGAAAAACTGTTTTTT. The chain joins TRBV4-2 to TRBJ1-4; D uncertain. V lost 3 bases, J lost 7 bases, and 9 bases lay in between. CDR1 and CDR2 from the germline V gene are LGHNA and YNFKEQ. The length of the CDR3 is 13 residues.

The chain has TRBV5-1 and TRBJ2-5, with D tentatively TRBD2 (6 bases). This CDR3 has 14 residues. The V end was cut by 3 bases, the J end by 1 base, with 10 bases between. Germline lookup yields CDR1 SGHRS and CDR2 YFSETQ. CDR3 nucleotides: TGCGCCAGCAGCTCGGGGGTGCCCCAAGAGACCCAGTACTTC. Translation: CASSSGVPQETQYF. Full variable domain (rest looked up from reference TRBV5-1 and TRBJ2-5): KAGVTQTPRYLIKTRGQQVTLSCSPISGHRSVSWYQQTPGQGLQFLFEYFSETQRNKGNFPGRFSGRQFSNSRSEMNVSTLELGDSALYLCASSSGVPQETQYFGPGTRLLVL.

The chain combines TRBV7-2 with TRBJ2-7; 14 bases map to TRBD2. V lost 5 bases and J lost 3; bases outside the gene matches: 15. The CDR3 contains 19 residues. Per the germline V gene, CDR1 is SGHTA and CDR2 is FQGNSA. CDR3 nucleotide sequence: TGTGCCAGCAGCCCGCGTCCTCCGGGACTAGCGGGAGATCGCTACGAGCAGTACTTC. It translates to CASSPRPPGLAGDRYEQYF.

This chain connects TRBV25-1 to TRBJ1-6; D remains unclear. The CDR3 totals 12 residues. The germline CDR1 and CDR2 sequences are MGHDK and SYGVNS. The ends were cut back, 5 bases at V and 5 bases at J, with 4 bases in the middle. In nucleotides, the CDR3 is TGTGCCAGCAGTCAACATAATTCACCCCTCCACTTT. Encoded protein: CASSQHNSPLHF.

The chain joins TRBV5-3 to TRBJ2-7; unclear D gene. TRBV5-3 is recorded as an ORF, its role being uncertain. The CDR3 is made up of 15 amino acids. The V end lost 1 base, the J end lost 3 bases, and 14 bases lay between the germline ends. For the CDR3, the DNA is TGTGCCAGAAGCTTGACTGGCGGCTTCTTCTACGAGCAGTACTTC. Translation gives CARSLTGGFFYEQYF.

The V and J genes are TRBV9 and TRBJ2-2; TRBD2 might be the D (5 bases). The germline gives CDR1 SGDLS, CDR2 YYNGEE. This CDR3 has 15 residues. The V and J ends lost 5 bases and 0 bases respectively, with 11 bases between them. CDR3 nucleotide sequence: TGTGCCAGCAGAGGCGGGTCCGCGAACACCGGGGAGCTGTTTTTT. The encoded protein is CASRGGSANTGELFF. The whole variable domain, filled in from reference TRBV9 and TRBJ2-2, reads DSGVTQTPKHLITATGQRVTLRCSPRSGDLSVYWYQQSLDQGLQFLIQYYNGEERAKGNILERFSAQQFPDLHSELNLSSLELGDSALYFCASRGGSANTGELFFGEGSRLTVL.

The chain recombines TRBV19 with TRBJ1-5; no firm D call. There are 13 residues in the CDR3. In germline, CDR1 is LNHDA, CDR2 SQIVND (reference sequence). The V and J ends lost 8 bases and 0 bases respectively, with 8 bases between them. CDR3 region: CASAGDSNQPQHF. The CDR3, as DNA: TGTGCCAGTGCTGGGGATAGCAATCAGCCCCAGCATTTT.

This clone has a handful of counts. The CDR3, as DNA: TGCAGCGTTGACTTTGGGGCTGAAGCTTTCTTT. This sequence encodes CSVDFGAEAFF. The chain employs TRBV29-1 and TRBJ1-1; D remains unclear. The germline CDR1 and CDR2 sequences are SQVTM and ANQGSEA. Trimming took 3 bases from V and 6 from J, leaving 8 bases between them. The CDR3 has 11 amino acids.

The chain employs TRBV11-2 and TRBJ1-2, with D tentatively TRBD1 (5 bases). V lost 2 bases and J 7 bases, leaving 5 bases between the germline ends. The CDR3 covers 11 residues. Germline V gene lookup returns CDR1 SGHAT and CDR2 FQNNGV. For the CDR3, the DNA is TGTGCCAGCAGCTTAAGGGGTGGCTACACCTTC. It translates to CASSLRGGYTF.

CDR3 region: CASLTQGASNTGELFF. For the CDR3, the DNA is TGTGCCAGCCTAACTCAGGGAGCTTCGAACACCGGGGAGCTGTTTTTT. This chain links TRBV7-9 with TRBJ2-2; D is perhaps TRBD1 or TRBD2 (5 bases each). CDR3 size: 16 residues. V dropped 8 bases and J dropped 0 bases, with 16 bases sitting between them. The germline gives CDR1 SEHNR, CDR2 FQNEAQ (reference sequence). The full variable domain, in which reference TRBV7-9 and TRBJ2-2 provide the parts outside the CDR3, is DTGVSQNPRHKITKRGQNVTFRCDPISEHNRLYWYRQTLGQGPEFLTYFQNEAQLEKSRLLSDRFSAERPKGSFSTLEIQRTEQGDSAMYLCASLTQGASNTGELFFGEGSRLTVL.

The CDR3 is CASSKGSLRYEQYF. The DNA for the CDR3 is TGTGCCAGTAGTAAGGGCAGCTTAAGATACGAGCAGTACTTC. The chain links TRBV19 to TRBJ2-7, with D unresolved. Trimming pared 4 bases from V and 4 bases from J, leaving 14 bases between. The CDR3 is made up of 14 amino acids. CDR1 LNHDA and CDR2 SQIVND come from the germline V gene (reference sequence).

The chain recombines TRBV5-1 with TRBJ2-3; 14 bases agree with TRBD2. The CDR3 consists of 17 residues. The V segment lost 0 bases and the J segment 5 bases; nucleotides outside the gene matches: 5. In germline, CDR1 is SGHRS, CDR2 YFSETQ. The CDR3 nucleotides are TGCGCCAGCAGCTTGGGACTAGCGGGAGGGCTGGGAGATACGCAGTATTTT. It encodes CASSLGLAGGLGDTQYF. Combining the CDR3 with reference TRBV5-1 and TRBJ2-3 gives the whole variable domain KAGVTQTPRYLIKTRGQQVTLSCSPISGHRSVSWYQQTPGQGLQFLFEYFSETQRNKGNFPGRFSGRQFSNSRSEMNVSTLELGDSALYLCASSLGLAGGLGDTQYFGPGTRLTVL.

This clone was seen once. The V gene is TRBV6-1, the J gene TRBJ1-3; a possible D gene is TRBD1 (6 bases). Germline V gene lookup returns CDR1 MNHNS and CDR2 SASEGT. The CDR3 has 18 residues. Deletions cut 4 bases from V and 2 bases from J, with 21 bases between. CDR3 sequence: CASSVMTGLNSPGNTIYF. The CDR3 DNA sequence: TGTGCCAGCAGTGTTATGACAGGACTTAACTCCCCTGGAAACACCATATATTTT.

The CDR3 protein is CASSLRTGSVDNEQFF. The CDR3 nucleotides are TGTGCCAGTAGTCTCAGGACAGGGTCGGTTGACAATGAGCAGTTCTTC. The chain recombines TRBV19 with TRBJ2-1, with 8 bases identical to TRBD1. CDR3 length equals 16 residues. With 5 bases clipped from V and 5 bases from J, the junction kept 11 bases outside the gene matches. Germline assignment: CDR1 LNHDA and CDR2 SQIVND (reference sequence).

The chain employs TRBV7-9 and TRBJ1-1; D gene ambiguous. Trimming stripped 3 bases from V and 0 bases from J, with 11 bases between. The CDR3 is made up of 15 amino acids. Germline assignment: CDR1 SEHNR and CDR2 FQNEAQ (reference sequence). CDR3 region: CASSFNKGMNTEAFF. The CDR3 coding sequence is TGTGCCAGCAGCTTTAACAAAGGAATGAACACTGAAGCTTTCTTT.

The J gene is TRBJ2-7, the V gene TRBV5-1, with 14 bases fitting TRBD2. This CDR3 region has 15 residues. CDR1 SGHRS and CDR2 YFSETQ come from the germline V gene. The V gene end was trimmed by 1 base and the J gene end by 6 bases; junction bases not matched to a gene: 3. The CDR3 coding sequence is TGCGCCAGCAGCTTGTTTGGGACTAGCGGGAGCGAGCAGTACTTC. It is translated as CASSLFGTSGSEQYF.

This sequence joins TRBV2 and TRBJ2-7; TRBD2 matches at 16 bases. CDR1 SNHLY and CDR2 FYNNEI come from the germline V gene. With V trimmed by 11 bases and J by 5 bases, 9 bases remained unmatched. The CDR3 is 15 residues long. CDR3 sequence reads: CAVSGLAGGPHEQYF. The CDR3 coding sequence is TGTGCCGTATCGGGACTAGCGGGAGGGCCCCACGAGCAGTACTTC.

For the CDR3, the DNA is TGCGCCAGCAGCGGAATTCCGGTGGCTAGCGGGAGAGAAAATGAGCAGTTCTTC. Its translation: CASSGIPVASGRENEQFF. This chain uses TRBV5-1 with TRBJ2-1, with 10 bases matching TRBD2. The V segment lost 4 bases and the J segment 7 bases; nucleotides outside the gene matches: 17. The CDR3 has 18 residues. The germline V gene encodes CDR1 SGHRS and CDR2 YFSETQ.

V gene TRBV28 combines with J gene TRBJ1-1, with D possibly matching TRBD1 (5 bases). The CDR3 contains 10 residues. With 8 bases removed from V and 5 bases from J, the gap between germline ends came to 6 bases. Germline loops: CDR1 MDHEN, CDR2 SYDVKM. CDR3 coding DNA: TGTGCCAGCGGGGGTACTGAAGCTTTCTTT. This codes for CASGGTEAFF.

V gene TRBV5-6 combines with J gene TRBJ1-1; 10 nucleotides agree with TRBD1. The CDR3 covers 15 residues. V lost 3 bases and J lost 8; bases outside the gene matches: 10. Germline V lookup: CDR1 SGHDT, CDR2 YYEEEE. In nucleotides, the CDR3 is TGTGCCAGCAGCTCCATCACGACAGGGGGCAGCGAAGCTTTCTTT. It translates to CASSSITTGGSEAFF.

This sequence joins TRBV6-4 and TRBJ2-1, with D tentatively TRBD2 (6 bases). Germline assignment: CDR1 MRHNA and CDR2 SNTAGT. V lost 4 bases and J 8 bases, leaving 12 bases between the germline ends. The CDR3 spans 13 residues. The CDR3 here is CASSAEGRHEQFF. The CDR3, as DNA: TGTGCCAGCAGTGCTGAGGGGAGGCATGAGCAGTTCTTC.

The chain couples TRBV11-2 to TRBJ1-4; D gene ambiguous. V was cut by 1 base and J by 3 bases, with 9 bases left in between. In germline, CDR1 is SGHAT, CDR2 FQNNGV. The CDR3 runs to 15 residues. This chain's CDR3 is CASSLGSPANEKLFF. In DNA form, the CDR3 reads TGTGCCAGCAGCTTAGGGTCCCCGGCTAATGAAAAACTGTTTTTT.